These 10 T cell receptor beta chains originate from one sample sequenced in a study of PD-1 blockade in mismatch repair-deficient tumors. Libraries were prepared by immunoSEQ multiplex PCR; TCRdb keeps only in-frame clonotypes and omits some of them. The data contain about 63,000 clones, 88% of them seen just once; the ten biggest clones take up approximately 15%. This material consisted of peripheral blood, taken 52 weeks after starting pembrolizumab. Receptors originate from an adult with mismatch repair-deficient cancer.

The chain combines TRBV5-6 with TRBJ1-5; D may be TRBD1 (5 bases). Germline V gene lookup returns CDR1 SGHDT and CDR2 YYEEEE. The CDR3 spans 14 residues. V was clipped by 0 bases and J by 6 bases, with 10 bases between them. The DNA for the CDR3 is TGTGCCAGCAGCTTGGGGGGCGCGTTTCAGCCCCAGCATTTT. Its protein product is CASSLGGAFQPQHF.

J is TRBJ2-2 and V is TRBV6-5, with D unresolved. The V gene's germline CDR1 is MNHEY and CDR2 SVGAGI. Trimming stripped 1 base from V and 0 bases from J, with 6 bases between. This CDR3 contains 15 residues. The chain's CDR3 is CASSYWAPNTGELFF. The CDR3, as DNA: TGTGCCAGCAGTTACTGGGCCCCGAACACCGGGGAGCTGTTTTTT.

V gene TRBV6-5 combines with J gene TRBJ2-2; tentatively, D is TRBD2 (5 bases). Per the germline V gene, CDR1 is MNHEY and CDR2 is SVGAGI. The ends were cut back, 0 bases at V and 4 bases at J, with 9 bases in the middle. The CDR3 has 15 amino acids. The CDR3 nucleotides are TGTGCCAGCAGTTACTCGAGGGCGCTCACCGGGGAGCTGTTTTTT. Its translation is CASSYSRALTGELFF.

This chain connects TRBV11-3 to TRBJ2-5, with D possibly being TRBD2 (5 bases). Germline V gene lookup returns CDR1 SGHNT and CDR2 YENEEA. V was clipped by 5 bases and J by 5 bases, with 12 bases between them. The length of the CDR3 is 13 residues. CDR3 coding DNA: TGTGCCAGCAGCCCGCCTAGCTGGGAGACCCAGTACTTC. Translating it yields CASSPPSWETQYF.

The chain carries TRBV27 and TRBJ2-7; D could derive from TRBD1 or TRBD2 (5 bases each). Germline CDR1 reads MNHEY; CDR2 reads SMNVEV (reference sequence). The CDR3 contains 15 residues. V lost 6 bases and J 2 bases, leaving 17 bases between the germline ends. The CDR3 loop is CASRSTGTAAYEQYF. The CDR3 nucleotides read TGTGCCAGCAGATCGACCGGGACGGCCGCCTACGAGCAGTACTTC.

CDR3 sequence: CASSPGGGPTEAFF. The DNA for the CDR3 is TGCGCCAGCAGCCCAGGAGGGGGGCCCACTGAAGCTTTCTTT. The V and J genes are TRBV4-3 and TRBJ1-1; D might be TRBD1 (6 bases). The V gene lost 4 bases and the J gene lost 4 bases, with 13 bases spanning the gap. Germline CDR1 is LGHNA and CDR2 is YSLEER. CDR3 size: 14 residues.

The rearrangement links TRBV7-9 to TRBJ2-3, with D perhaps TRBD2 (6 bases). The CDR3 runs to 14 residues. V was trimmed by 3 bases and J by 3 bases, leaving 10 bases between them. Germline assignment: CDR1 SEHNR and CDR2 FQNEAQ (reference sequence). CDR3 nucleotides: TGTGCCAGCAGCTTTCTGGGAGGAACAGATACGCAGTATTTT. Amino acids: CASSFLGGTDTQYF. Looking up the rest from reference TRBV7-9 and TRBJ2-3 gives the full variable domain: DTGVSQNPRHKITKRGQNVTFRCDPISEHNRLYWYRQTLGQGPEFLTYFQNEAQLEKSRLLSDRFSAERPKGSFSTLEIQRTEQGDSAMYLCASSFLGGTDTQYFGPGTRLTVL.

This clone appeared once. The chain recombines TRBV7-9 with TRBJ2-3; 11 bases agree with TRBD2. CDR3 length: 16 residues. The germline V gene encodes CDR1 SEHNR and CDR2 FQNEAQ (reference sequence). Germline trimming cut 5 bases from V and 4 bases from J; bases unmatched to any gene: 8. Here the CDR3 reads CASSPLAGGHSDTQYF. CDR3 nucleotide sequence: TGTGCCAGCAGCCCCTTAGCGGGAGGGCATTCAGATACGCAGTATTTT.

This clone is a singleton in its sample. The chain joins TRBV10-3 to TRBJ1-4, with 7 nucleotides matching TRBD1. V dropped 9 bases and J dropped 5; count of bases not matched to a gene: 6. CDR1 and CDR2 from the germline V gene are ENHRY and SYGVKD. CDR3 length: 13 amino acids. CDR3 region: CAIWDSLNEKLFF. CDR3 nucleotide sequence: TGTGCCATTTGGGACAGCCTAAATGAAAAACTGTTTTTT.

This sequence joins TRBV28 and TRBJ1-1; 7 nucleotides line up with TRBD1. V gave up 7 bases and J gave up 11 bases; unmatched junction bases: 7. Germline-derived CDR1 and CDR2 are MDHEN and SYDVKM. The CDR3 runs 11 residues. This CDR3 reads CASIGGTAAFF. The CDR3 DNA is TGTGCCAGCATTGGGGGGACAGCCGCTTTCTTT. Filled out from reference TRBV28 and TRBJ1-1, the complete variable domain reads DVKVTQSSRYLVKRTGEKVFLECVQDMDHENMFWYRQDPGLGLRLIYFSYDVKMKEKGDIPEGYSVSREKKERFSLILESASTNQTSMYLCASIGGTAAFFGQGTRLTVV.